These T cell receptor beta chains were read from a single sample in a study of T-cell reconstitution after alpha-beta-depleted transplantation in children. TCRdb independently ran MiXCR on the PCR reads; one entry per CDR3 protein. The profile covers 250,000 or so distinct CDR3 sequences, with around 7.8% appearing a single time and under 8% taken by the ten largest. The material sequenced was PBMCs, mostly from graft donor cells, taken 180 days after TCRalphabeta/CD19-depleted stem cell transplant. These receptors originate from a male patient between 10 and 17 years old who had a stem cell transplant for acute lymphoblastic leukemia, so the T cells may come from the graft donor. Both conserved end residues are part of each CDR3. The D gene is left open where the match is weak.

J gene,V gene,D gene,CDR3 protein
TRBJ1-1,TRBV5-5,.,CASSLLLGYTEAFF
TRBJ1-2,TRBV20-1,.,CSARVRQEGYTF
TRBJ1-6,TRBV5-6,.,CASSLGLPSPLHF
TRBJ2-7,TRBV28,.,CASTLSGFNYEQYF
TRBJ1-2,TRBV12-3/TRBV12-4,.,CASSLGEGNGGYTF
TRBJ2-7,TRBV29-1,TRBD1,CSVGGQGSYEQYF
TRBJ1-5,TRBV20-1,.,CSAPPSSNQPQHF
TRBJ1-5,TRBV18,.,CASSPKGGSQPQHF
TRBJ2-7,TRBV20-1,TRBD1,CSVVGQGEEQYF
TRBJ2-1,TRBV6-1,.,CASITSRDTHNEQFF
TRBJ1-2,TRBV7-9,.,CASSPYMFRDGNYGYTF
TRBJ1-2,TRBV7-2,.,CASSSGTFYGYTF
TRBJ2-2,TRBV6-1,.,CASDRTGELFF
TRBJ2-2,TRBV7-2,TRBD1,CASSSLRDRGPGELFF
TRBJ2-3,TRBV9,.,CASSVAGTSTDTQYF
TRBJ1-1,TRBV18,.,CASSTYRAAEGTEAFF
TRBJ2-3,TRBV2,.,CASTGTTDTQYF
TRBJ2-3,TRBV15,.,CATSRDPPTRGDTQYF
TRBJ2-3,TRBV11-2,.,CASSFWRDTDTQYF
TRBJ2-7,TRBV6-5,.,CASSYSVTRTYEQYF
TRBJ2-5,TRBV7-2,.,CASSLVWGETQYF
TRBJ1-5,TRBV6-1,.,CASSMRDNQPQHF
TRBJ1-5,TRBV20-1,.,CSARDHPPVGPQHF
TRBJ2-1,TRBV4-2,TRBD1,CASSQDPGGQGERNEQFF
TRBJ1-4,TRBV2,.,CASSEWGTNEKLFF
TRBJ2-7,TRBV5-1,TRBD2,CASSFRLAAASYEQYF